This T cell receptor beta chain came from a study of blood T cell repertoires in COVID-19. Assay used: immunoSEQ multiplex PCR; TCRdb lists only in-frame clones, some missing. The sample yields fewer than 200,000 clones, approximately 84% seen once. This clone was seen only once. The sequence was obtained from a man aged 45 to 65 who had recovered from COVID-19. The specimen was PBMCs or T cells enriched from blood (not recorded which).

The CDR3 spells CATSRDSKGLAYF. In nucleotides, the CDR3 is TGTGCCACCAGCAGAGATTCTAAGGGACTAGCGTACTTC. V is TRBV15 and J is TRBJ2-7; 9 bases match TRBD2. The V gene's germline CDR1 is LNHNV and CDR2 YYDKDF (reference sequence). The junction had 6 bases not matched to a gene; V was cut back by 0 bases and J by 12 bases. This CDR3 is 13 amino acids long. Complete variable domain (other parts from reference TRBV15 and TRBJ2-7): DAMVIQNPRYQVTQFGKPVTLSCSQTLNHNVMYWYQQKSSQAPKLLFHYYDKDFNNEADTPDNFQSRRPNTSFCFLDIRSPGLGDTAMYLCATSRDSKGLAYFGPGTRLTVT.